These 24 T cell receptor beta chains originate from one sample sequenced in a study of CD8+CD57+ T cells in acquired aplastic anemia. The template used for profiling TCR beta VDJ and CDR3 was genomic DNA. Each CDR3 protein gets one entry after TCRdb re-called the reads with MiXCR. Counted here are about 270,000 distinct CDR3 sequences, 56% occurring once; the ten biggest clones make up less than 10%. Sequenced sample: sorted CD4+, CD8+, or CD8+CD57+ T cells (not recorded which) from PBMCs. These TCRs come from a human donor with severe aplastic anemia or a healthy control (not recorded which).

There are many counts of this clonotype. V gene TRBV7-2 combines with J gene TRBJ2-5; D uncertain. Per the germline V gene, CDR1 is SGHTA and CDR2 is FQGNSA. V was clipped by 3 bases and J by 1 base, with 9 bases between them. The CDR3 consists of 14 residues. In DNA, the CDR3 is TGTGCCAGCAGCTTGAGGACGGTCCAAGAGACCCAGTACTTC. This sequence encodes CASSLRTVQETQYF.

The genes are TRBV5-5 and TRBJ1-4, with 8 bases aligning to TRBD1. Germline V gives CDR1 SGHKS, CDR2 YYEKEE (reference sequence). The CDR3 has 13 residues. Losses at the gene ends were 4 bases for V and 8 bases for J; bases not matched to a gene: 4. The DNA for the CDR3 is TGTGCCAGCAGCGCCGGACAGGGCGAAAAACTGTTTTTT. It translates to CASSAGQGEKLFF.

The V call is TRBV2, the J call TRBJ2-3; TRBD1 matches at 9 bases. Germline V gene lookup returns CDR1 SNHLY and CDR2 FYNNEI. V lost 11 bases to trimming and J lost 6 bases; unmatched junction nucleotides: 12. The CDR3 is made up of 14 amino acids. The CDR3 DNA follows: TGTGCCGGAACCCGGGACAGGGTTGGCGATACGCAGTATTTT. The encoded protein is CAGTRDRVGDTQYF.

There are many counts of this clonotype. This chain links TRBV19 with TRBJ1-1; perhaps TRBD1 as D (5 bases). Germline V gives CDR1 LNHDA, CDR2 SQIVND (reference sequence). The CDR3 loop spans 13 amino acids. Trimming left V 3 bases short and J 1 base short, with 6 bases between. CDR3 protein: CASSIGQNTEAFF. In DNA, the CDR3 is TGTGCCAGTAGTATCGGACAGAACACTGAAGCTTTCTTT.

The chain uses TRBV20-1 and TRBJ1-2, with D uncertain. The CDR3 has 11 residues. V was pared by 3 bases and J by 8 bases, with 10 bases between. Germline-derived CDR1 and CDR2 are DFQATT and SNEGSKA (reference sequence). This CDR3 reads CSASRVSGYTF. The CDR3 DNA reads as TGCAGTGCTAGTAGGGTTAGCGGCTACACCTTC.

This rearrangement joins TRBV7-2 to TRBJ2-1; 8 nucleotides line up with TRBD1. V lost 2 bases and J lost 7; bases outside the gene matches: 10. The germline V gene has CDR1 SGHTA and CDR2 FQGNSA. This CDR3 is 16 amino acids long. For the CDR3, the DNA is TGTGCCAGCAGCTTATCTCAGGGGGCGGGCGGGAATGAGCAGTTCTTC. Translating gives CASSLSQGAGGNEQFF.

Written as DNA, the CDR3 is TGCGCCAGCAGTCAGGGGACAGGGAATAGCAATCAGCCCCAGCATTTT. It codes for CASSQGTGNSNQPQHF. This chain uses TRBV10-1 with TRBJ1-5; 9 positions match TRBD1. The germline CDR1 and CDR2 sequences are WNHNN and SYGVQD (reference sequence). With 5 bases clipped from V and 0 bases from J, the junction kept 5 bases outside the gene matches. This CDR3 has 16 residues.

The DNA for the CDR3 is TGTGCCAGCAGCCCCCGGGCCGGGACTATCAATGAGCAGTTCTTC. Amino acid sequence: CASSPRAGTINEQFF. This chain uses TRBV7-3 with TRBJ2-1, with 7 bases identical to TRBD2. After removal of 5 bases from V and 6 bases from J, the junction contained 10 bases not matched to a gene. Germline values: CDR1 SGHTA, CDR2 FQGTGA. The CDR3 has 15 amino acids.

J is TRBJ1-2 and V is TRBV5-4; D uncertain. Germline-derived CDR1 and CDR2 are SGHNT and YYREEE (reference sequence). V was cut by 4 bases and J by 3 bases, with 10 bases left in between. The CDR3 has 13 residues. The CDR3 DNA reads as TGTGCCAGCAGCCAAGAAACACACTATGGCTACACCTTC. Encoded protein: CASSQETHYGYTF.

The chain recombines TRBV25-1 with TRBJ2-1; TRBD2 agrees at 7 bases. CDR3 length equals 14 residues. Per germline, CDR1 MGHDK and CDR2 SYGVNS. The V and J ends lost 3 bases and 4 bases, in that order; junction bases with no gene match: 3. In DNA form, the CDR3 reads TGTGCCAGCAGTGACGGGACTAAATACAATGAGCAGTTCTTC. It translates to CASSDGTKYNEQFF.

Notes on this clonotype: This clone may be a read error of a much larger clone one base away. The CDR3 DNA reads TGCAGTGCTAGTAAGGGGGAGGAACAAGGGACCCAGTACTTC. It codes for CSASKGEEQGTQYF. This chain joins TRBV20-1 and TRBJ2-5; perhaps D is TRBD1 or TRBD2 (6 bases each). The V gene's germline CDR1 is DFQATT and CDR2 SNEGSKA (reference sequence). The CDR3 has 14 amino acids.

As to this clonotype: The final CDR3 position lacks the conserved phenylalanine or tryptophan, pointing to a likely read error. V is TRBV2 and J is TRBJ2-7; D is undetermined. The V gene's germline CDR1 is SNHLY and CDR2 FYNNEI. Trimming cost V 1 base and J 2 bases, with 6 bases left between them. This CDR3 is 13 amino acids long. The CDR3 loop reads CASSEVWPYEQYL. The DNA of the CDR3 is TGTGCCAGCAGTGAAGTGTGGCCCTACGAGCAGTACCTC.

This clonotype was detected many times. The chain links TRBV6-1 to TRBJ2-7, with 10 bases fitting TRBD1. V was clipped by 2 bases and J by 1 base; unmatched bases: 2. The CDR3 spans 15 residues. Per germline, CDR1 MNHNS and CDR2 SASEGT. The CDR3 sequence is CASSEPGQGSYEQYF. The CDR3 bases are TGTGCCAGCAGTGAACCGGGACAGGGGTCCTACGAGCAGTACTTC.

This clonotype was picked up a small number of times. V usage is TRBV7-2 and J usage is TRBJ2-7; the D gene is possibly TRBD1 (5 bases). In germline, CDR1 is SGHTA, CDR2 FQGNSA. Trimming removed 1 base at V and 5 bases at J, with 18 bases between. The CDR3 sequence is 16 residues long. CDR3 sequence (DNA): TGTGCCAGCAGCTTAGATGTTGACAGTCTGCGCCACGAGCAGTACTTC. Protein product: CASSLDVDSLRHEQYF.

CDR3 loop: CASSLVGDRDEQYF. The CDR3 nucleotides are TGTGCCAGCAGCTTAGTGGGAGACAGGGACGAGCAGTACTTC. The chain links TRBV7-2 to TRBJ2-7; 7 bases agree with TRBD1. The CDR3 consists of 14 residues. CDR1 SGHTA and CDR2 FQGNSA come from the germline V gene. The V and J ends lost 1 base and 5 bases, in that order; junction bases with no gene match: 5.

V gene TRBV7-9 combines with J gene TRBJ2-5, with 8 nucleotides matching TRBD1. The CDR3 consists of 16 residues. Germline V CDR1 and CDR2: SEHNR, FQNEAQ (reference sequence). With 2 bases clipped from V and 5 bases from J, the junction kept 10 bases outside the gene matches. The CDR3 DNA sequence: TGTGCCAGCAGCTTACCCGCTGGACAGGGCGGCGAGACCCAGTACTTC. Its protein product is CASSLPAGQGGETQYF.

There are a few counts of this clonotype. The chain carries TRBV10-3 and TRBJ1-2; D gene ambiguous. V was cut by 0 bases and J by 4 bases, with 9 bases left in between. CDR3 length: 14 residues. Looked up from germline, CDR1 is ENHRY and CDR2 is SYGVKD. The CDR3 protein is CAISESEDPYGYTF. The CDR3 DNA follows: TGTGCCATCAGTGAGTCGGAGGACCCCTATGGCTACACCTTC.

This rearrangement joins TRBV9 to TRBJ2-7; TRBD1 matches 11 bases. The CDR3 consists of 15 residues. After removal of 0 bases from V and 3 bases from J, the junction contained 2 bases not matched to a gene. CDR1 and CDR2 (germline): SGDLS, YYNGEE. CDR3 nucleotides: TGTGCCAGCAGCGTAGGGGGGACAGGGGGCTACGAGCAGTACTTC. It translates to CASSVGGTGGYEQYF.

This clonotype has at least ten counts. This CDR3 reads CSAPGLANTEAFF. The CDR3 DNA sequence: TGCAGTGCTCCTGGACTGGCGAACACTGAAGCTTTCTTT. The chain is built from TRBV20-1 and TRBJ1-1; D not resolved. CDR1 DFQATT and CDR2 SNEGSKA come from the germline V gene (reference sequence). The V gene lost 5 bases and the J gene lost 1 base, with 11 bases spanning the gap. This CDR3 has 13 residues.

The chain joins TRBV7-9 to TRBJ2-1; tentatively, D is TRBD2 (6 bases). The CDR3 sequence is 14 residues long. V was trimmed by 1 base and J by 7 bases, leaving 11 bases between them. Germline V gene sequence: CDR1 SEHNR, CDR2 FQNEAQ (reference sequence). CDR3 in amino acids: CASSLGRGGNEQFF. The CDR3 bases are TGTGCCAGCAGCTTAGGGAGGGGTGGGAATGAGCAGTTCTTC.

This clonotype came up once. The CDR3 spells CASSVDGRLNEKLFF. CDR3 in DNA: TGTGCCAGCAGCGTCGACGGGAGACTTAATGAAAAACTGTTTTTT. The J gene is TRBJ1-4, the V gene TRBV7-9, with no clear D. The CDR3 extends over 15 amino acids. Germline V gene sequence: CDR1 SEHNR, CDR2 FQNEAQ (reference sequence). Trimming removed 5 bases from V and 4 bases from J, with 14 bases in between.

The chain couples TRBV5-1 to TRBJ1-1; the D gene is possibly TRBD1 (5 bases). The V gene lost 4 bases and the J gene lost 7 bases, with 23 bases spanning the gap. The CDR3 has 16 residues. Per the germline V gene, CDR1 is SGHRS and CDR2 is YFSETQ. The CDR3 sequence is CASSGLASGARIEAFF. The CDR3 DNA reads TGCGCCAGCAGCGGTCTAGCGAGCGGGGCCCGAATTGAAGCTTTCTTT.

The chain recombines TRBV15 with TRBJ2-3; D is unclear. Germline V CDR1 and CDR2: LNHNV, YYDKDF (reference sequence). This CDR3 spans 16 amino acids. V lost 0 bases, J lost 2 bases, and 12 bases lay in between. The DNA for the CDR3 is TGTGCCACCAGCAGAGATGACACCCGCCCCACAGATACGCAGTATTTT. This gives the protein CATSRDDTRPTDTQYF.

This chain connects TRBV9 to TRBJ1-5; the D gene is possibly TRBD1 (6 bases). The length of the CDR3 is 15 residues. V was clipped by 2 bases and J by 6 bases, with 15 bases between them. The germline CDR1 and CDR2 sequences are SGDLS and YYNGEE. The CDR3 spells CASSVTGDRSQPQHF. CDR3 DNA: TGTGCCAGCAGCGTTACGGGAGACAGGAGTCAGCCCCAGCATTTT.